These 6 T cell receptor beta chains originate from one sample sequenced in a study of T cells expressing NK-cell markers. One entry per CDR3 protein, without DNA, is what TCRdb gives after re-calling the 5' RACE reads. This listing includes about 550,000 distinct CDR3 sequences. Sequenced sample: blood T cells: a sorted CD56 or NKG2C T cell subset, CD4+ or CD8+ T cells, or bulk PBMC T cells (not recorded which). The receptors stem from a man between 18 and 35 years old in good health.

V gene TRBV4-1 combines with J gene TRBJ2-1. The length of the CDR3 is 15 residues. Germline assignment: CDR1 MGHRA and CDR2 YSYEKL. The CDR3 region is CASSQVTKGYNEQFF.

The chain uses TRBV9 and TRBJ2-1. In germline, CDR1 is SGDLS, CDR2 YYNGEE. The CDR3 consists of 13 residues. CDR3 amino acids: CASSREGYNEQFF.

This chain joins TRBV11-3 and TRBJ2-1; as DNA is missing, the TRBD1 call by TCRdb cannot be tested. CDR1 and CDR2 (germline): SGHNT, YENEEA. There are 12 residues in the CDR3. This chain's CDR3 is CASSYGGSPPFF.

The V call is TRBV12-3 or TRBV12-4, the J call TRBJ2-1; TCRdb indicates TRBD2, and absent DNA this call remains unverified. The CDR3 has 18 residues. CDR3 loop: CASSTDIALAGSYNEQFF.

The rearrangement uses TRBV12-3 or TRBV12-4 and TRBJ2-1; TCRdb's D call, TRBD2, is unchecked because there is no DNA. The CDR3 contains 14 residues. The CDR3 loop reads CASTTLVAGGEQFF.

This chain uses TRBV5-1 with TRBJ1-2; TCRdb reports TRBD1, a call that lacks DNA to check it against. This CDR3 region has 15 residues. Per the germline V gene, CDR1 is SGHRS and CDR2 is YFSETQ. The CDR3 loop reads CASSYRDRGLDGYTF.